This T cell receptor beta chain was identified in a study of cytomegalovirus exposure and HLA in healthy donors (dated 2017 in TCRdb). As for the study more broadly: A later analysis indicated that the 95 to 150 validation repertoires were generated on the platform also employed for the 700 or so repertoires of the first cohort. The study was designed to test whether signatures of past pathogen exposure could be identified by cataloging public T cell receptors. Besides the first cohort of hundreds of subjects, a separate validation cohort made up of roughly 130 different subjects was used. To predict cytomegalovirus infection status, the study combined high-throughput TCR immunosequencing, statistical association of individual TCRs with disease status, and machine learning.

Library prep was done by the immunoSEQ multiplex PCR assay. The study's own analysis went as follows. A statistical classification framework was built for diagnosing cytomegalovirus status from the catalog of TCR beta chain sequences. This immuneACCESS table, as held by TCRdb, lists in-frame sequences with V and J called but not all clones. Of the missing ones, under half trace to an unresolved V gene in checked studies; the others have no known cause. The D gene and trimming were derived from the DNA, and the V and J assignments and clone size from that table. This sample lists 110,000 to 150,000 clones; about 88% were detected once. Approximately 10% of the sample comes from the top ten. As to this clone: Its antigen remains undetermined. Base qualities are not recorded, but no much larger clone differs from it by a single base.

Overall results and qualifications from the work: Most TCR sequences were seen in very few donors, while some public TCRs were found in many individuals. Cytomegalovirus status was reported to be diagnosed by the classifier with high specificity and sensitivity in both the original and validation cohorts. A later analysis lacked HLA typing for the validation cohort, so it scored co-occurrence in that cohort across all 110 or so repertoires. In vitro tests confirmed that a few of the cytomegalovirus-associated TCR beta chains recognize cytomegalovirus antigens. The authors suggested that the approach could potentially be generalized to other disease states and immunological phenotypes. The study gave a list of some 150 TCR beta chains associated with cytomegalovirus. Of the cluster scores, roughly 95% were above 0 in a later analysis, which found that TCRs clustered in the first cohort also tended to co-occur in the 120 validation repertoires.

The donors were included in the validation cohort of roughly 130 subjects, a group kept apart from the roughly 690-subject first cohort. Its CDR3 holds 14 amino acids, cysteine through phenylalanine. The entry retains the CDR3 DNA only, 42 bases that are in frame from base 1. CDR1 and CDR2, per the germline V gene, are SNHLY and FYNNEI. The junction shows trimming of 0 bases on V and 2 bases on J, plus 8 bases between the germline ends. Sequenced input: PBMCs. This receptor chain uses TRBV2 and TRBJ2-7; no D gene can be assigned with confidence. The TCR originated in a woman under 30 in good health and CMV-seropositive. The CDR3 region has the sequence CASSEASIAYEQYF. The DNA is TGTGCCAGCAGTGAAGCGTCAATAGCCTACGAGCAGTACTTC.